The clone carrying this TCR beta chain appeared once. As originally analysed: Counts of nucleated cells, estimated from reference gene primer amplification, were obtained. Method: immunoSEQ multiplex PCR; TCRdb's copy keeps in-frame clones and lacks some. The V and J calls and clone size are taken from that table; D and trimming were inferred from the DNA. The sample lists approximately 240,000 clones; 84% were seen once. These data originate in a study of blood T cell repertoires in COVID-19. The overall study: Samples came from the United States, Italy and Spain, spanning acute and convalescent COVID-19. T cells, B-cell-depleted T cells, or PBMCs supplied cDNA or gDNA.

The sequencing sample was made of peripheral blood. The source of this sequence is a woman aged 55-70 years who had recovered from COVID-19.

Here the CDR3 reads CASSSGLAGVMETQYF. Written as DNA, the CDR3 is TGTGCCAGCAGCTCGGGGCTAGCGGGGGTCATGGAGACCCAGTACTTC. This chain links TRBV5-6 with TRBJ2-5; 10 bases match TRBD2. Germline loops: CDR1 SGHDT, CDR2 YYEEEE. The trim removed 3 bases at V and 5 bases at J, leaving 10 bases unmatched. The CDR3 has 16 amino acids.